The present T cell receptor beta chain was sequenced within a study of blood T cell repertoires in COVID-19. Profiled with immunoSEQ multiplex PCR; TCRdb holds only in-frame clones, not every one. The sample gives some 59,000 clones, over 60% of which show up once; approximately 18% is in the top ten. The germline CDR1 and CDR2 sequences are SGHRS and YFSETQ. The junction had 5 bases not matched to a gene; V was cut back by 3 bases and J by 4 bases. The CDR3 contains 14 residues. This receptor was identified in a man aged 25-40 years with COVID-19, enrolled during active disease. V and J are TRBV5-1 and TRBJ1-1; TRBD1 agrees at 8 bases. Specimen: peripheral blood. CDR3 nucleotides: TGCGCCAGCAGCTCTAATACAGGGGGCACTGAAGCTTTCTTT. Translating it yields CASSSNTGGTEAFF.